The rows below give T cell receptor beta chains drawn from one sample of a study of human T cells and chemical hapten exposure. Each CDR3 protein gets one entry after TCRdb re-called the RACE reads with MiXCR. The table has 200,000 to 300,000 distinct CDR3 sequences, about 8.6% seen once. The sequencing used whole blood, collected in connection with sensitization to the hapten diphenylcyclopropenone (DPC). These receptors originate from a woman aged 35 to 49 with alopecia areata. Some clones in this sample may be carry-over from other donors' samples. CDR3s leave out the opening cysteine and the closing phenylalanine or tryptophan.

v_call: TRBV20-1; cdr3_aa: SAREGNNQPQH
v_call: TRBV4-1; cdr3_aa: ASSQEWTIGEQF
v_call: TRBV20-1; cdr3_aa: SAELAGADTQY
v_call: TRBV6-5; cdr3_aa: ASSYSSGRYQETQY
v_call: TRBV27; cdr3_aa: ASSSPPGEQY
v_call: TRBV7-3; cdr3_aa: ASSLLGTSGSPLH
v_call: TRBV2; cdr3_aa: ASNGQGTNTGELF
v_call: TRBV6-2/TRBV6-3; cdr3_aa: ASSYFIREQF
v_call: TRBV5-1; cdr3_aa: ASSRLQGPPTDTQY
v_call: TRBV6-2/TRBV6-3; cdr3_aa: ASSQEFLEQY
v_call: TRBV28; cdr3_aa: ASTRGAATQY